These 16 T cell receptor beta chains share one sample of origin, sequenced in a study of T-cell memory formation after mild COVID-19 (TCRdb year 2021). The protocol used for the library was 5' RACE. The sequencing machine was an Illumina NovaSeq 6000. TCRdb cleaned the public reads at Q25 with fastp, built clones with MiXCR and kept in-frame beta chains. Identical CDR3 protein sequences are pooled into one entry, listed with their most common genes and DNA. This sample has around 340,000 distinct CDR3 sequences in its table, and roughly 13% of those were observed once. The ten largest clones represent 20% to 25% of the sample. The sample was PBMCs or a T cell subset sorted from them (not recorded which). The receptors derive from a man between 18 and 29 years old who had mild COVID-19 (a few samples of this study predate the infection). The sample titles of this study are shuffled in the database, so cell type and time point are left out; the donor was told from shared clones.

This clonotype appeared a few times. J is TRBJ1-4 and V is TRBV7-9, with 9 bases lining up with TRBD1. Looked up from germline, CDR1 is SEHNR and CDR2 is FQNEAQ (reference sequence). V was clipped by 5 bases and J by 3 bases; unmatched bases: 7. The CDR3 runs to 16 residues. The CDR3 region has the DNA TGTGCCAGCAGCCGGGGACAGGGCTCCTCTAATGAAAAACTGTTTTTT. It encodes CASSRGQGSSNEKLFF.

V and J are TRBV12-3 or TRBV12-4 and TRBJ1-1; no firm D call. The ends were cut back, 6 bases at V and 0 bases at J, with 11 bases in the middle. The CDR3 is 14 amino acids. The CDR3 nucleotides are TGTGCCAGCAGAAAGGCAGGCCTGAACACTGAAGCTTTCTTT. This codes for CASRKAGLNTEAFF.

The chain couples TRBV10-3 to TRBJ2-1; tentative D call: TRBD2 (5 bases). The germline CDR1 and CDR2 sequences are ENHRY and SYGVKD. The CDR3 totals 12 residues. With 0 bases removed from V and 11 bases from J, the gap between germline ends came to 8 bases. This CDR3 reads CAISESSEKQFF. Written as DNA, the CDR3 is TGTGCCATCAGTGAGTCTAGCGAAAAGCAGTTCTTC.

This clonotype was seen many times. This sequence joins TRBV5-1 and TRBJ2-1, with 7 bases aligning to TRBD1. The CDR3 is made up of 15 amino acids. J gave up 0 bases and V 7 bases, and 7 bases lay outside the gene matches. CDR1 and CDR2 (germline): SGHRS, YFSETQ. The CDR3 nucleotides read TGCGCCAGCGATACAGGGGACAGCTCCTACAATGAGCAGTTCTTC. It is translated as CASDTGDSSYNEQFF.

The rearrangement uses TRBV6-6 and TRBJ2-7; D is unclear. The germline V gene has CDR1 MNHNY and CDR2 SVGAGI (reference sequence). V lost 6 bases and J lost 5, with 14 bases in between. This CDR3 has 13 amino acids. In nucleotides, the CDR3 is TGTGCCAGCAGCCCTACACGTTCCCACGAGCAGTACTTC. It translates to CASSPTRSHEQYF.

CDR3 sequence reads: CASSLSRTNNEQFF. CDR3 nucleotide sequence: TGTGCCAGCAGCTTAAGTAGGACCAACAATGAGCAGTTCTTC. V usage is TRBV7-3 and J usage is TRBJ2-1; D not resolved. Per the germline V gene, CDR1 is SGHTA and CDR2 is FQGTGA. The V end was cut by 1 base, the J end by 5 bases, with 9 bases between. CDR3 length equals 14 residues.

The chain couples TRBV10-1 to TRBJ2-7; TRBD1 agrees at 11 bases. The CDR3 length is 15 residues. Per germline, CDR1 WNHNN and CDR2 SYGVQD (reference sequence). The V gene end was trimmed by 8 bases and the J gene end by 4 bases; junction bases not matched to a gene: 10. CDR3 nucleotide sequence: TGCGCCAGCTCGAGGGGACAGGGGGTTCGGTACGAGCAGTACTTC. It codes for CASSRGQGVRYEQYF.

The chain couples TRBV24-1 to TRBJ2-1, with 13 bases matching TRBD2. The J segment lost 6 bases and the V segment lost 7 bases, leaving 2 bases of the junction unmatched. Germline lookup yields CDR1 KGHDR and CDR2 SFDVKD. The CDR3 sequence is 14 residues long. CDR3 in DNA: TGTGCCACCAGCTGGACTAGCGGGAGCAATGAGCAGTTCTTC. It specifies CATSWTSGSNEQFF.

This clonotype was seen many times. The chain has TRBV5-1 and TRBJ1-1; 9 bases map to TRBD1. Looked up from germline, CDR1 is SGHRS and CDR2 is YFSETQ. The trim removed 7 bases at V and 8 bases at J, leaving 15 bases unmatched. CDR3 length: 15 amino acids. CDR3 coding DNA: TGCGCCAGCGTTGGGATCCCGGGACAGGGCCGGGAAGCTTTCTTT. Translated, it gives CASVGIPGQGREAFF.

The chain links TRBV6-5 to TRBJ1-1, with 7 positions matching TRBD1. Germline values: CDR1 MNHEY, CDR2 SVGAGI. V shed 5 bases and J 8 bases; nucleotides not matched to a gene: 2. This CDR3 is built from 11 residues. CDR3 nucleotide sequence: TGTGCCAGCAGTCAGGGACAGGAAGCTTTCTTT. It specifies CASSQGQEAFF.

This clonotype occurred a few times. The chain links TRBV20-1 to TRBJ2-1; 11 bases fit TRBD2. J was trimmed by 5 bases and V by 3 bases; bases with no gene match: 6. CDR3 size: 15 residues. Germline values: CDR1 DFQATT, CDR2 SNEGSKA (reference sequence). This chain's CDR3 is CSASVGTSGDNEQFF. CDR3 DNA sequence: TGCAGTGCTAGCGTCGGGACTAGCGGTGACAATGAGCAGTTCTTC.

This clonotype was detected a few times. The V call is TRBV12-3 or TRBV12-4, the J call TRBJ2-3; 9 positions agree with TRBD2. The ends lost 7 bases at V and 2 bases at J; junction bases unmatched: 7. The CDR3 length is 15 residues. The CDR3 region has the DNA TGTGCCAGCACCGCACCTAGCGGGGCCACAGATACGCAGTATTTT. This sequence encodes CASTAPSGATDTQYF.

This clonotype showed up many times. The rearrangement links TRBV2 to TRBJ1-1; 9 nucleotides line up with TRBD1. The CDR3 length is 14 residues. CDR1 SNHLY and CDR2 FYNNEI come from the germline V gene. Unmatched junction bases numbered 5, after V lost 4 bases and J lost 5 bases. CDR3 nucleotide sequence: TGTGCCAGCAGTGGGGGGACAGGGCCGACTGAAGCTTTCTTT. Residues: CASSGGTGPTEAFF.

CDR3 nucleotides: TGCAGTGCTACATACACCGGGGAGCTGTTTTTT. This codes for CSATYTGELFF. J is TRBJ2-2 and V is TRBV20-1; D unresolved. Per germline, CDR1 DFQATT and CDR2 SNEGSKA (reference sequence). Trimming took 4 bases from V and 3 from J, leaving 3 bases between them. The CDR3 has 11 amino acids.

There are a few counts of this clonotype. The chain recombines TRBV5-1 with TRBJ1-1; D gene uncertain. Per germline, CDR1 SGHRS and CDR2 YFSETQ. V shed 2 bases and J shed 12 bases, with 14 bases lying between them. The CDR3 contains 12 residues. CDR3 protein: CASSFENSLPFF. The CDR3 region has the DNA TGCGCCAGCAGCTTTGAAAACAGTCTTCCTTTCTTT. The variable domain in full, with the rest retrieved from reference TRBV5-1 and TRBJ1-1, is KAGVTQTPRYLIKTRGQQVTLSCSPISGHRSVSWYQQTPGQGLQFLFEYFSETQRNKGNFPGRFSGRQFSNSRSEMNVSTLELGDSALYLCASSFENSLPFFGQGTRLTVV.

This chain connects TRBV4-1 to TRBJ1-2; the D gene is possibly TRBD1 (5 bases). V was clipped by 7 bases and J by 6 bases, with 27 bases between them. The germline CDR1 and CDR2 sequences are MGHRA and YSYEKL. This CDR3 spans 17 amino acids. The DNA for the CDR3 is TGCGCCAGCAAAAGGGGTCGACCGGGGTCAGGTTGGGATGGCTACACCTTC. Amino acids: CASKRGRPGSGWDGYTF.